This section outlines one T cell receptor beta chain sequence together with its context. Its antigen is still unknown. Within one base of it there is no much larger clone, and no base qualities were kept. The library came from the immunoSEQ multiplex PCR assay. A mixture of 60 forward primers for TCR Vbeta segments and 13 reverse primers for TCR Jbeta segments was used in the multiplex PCR. The CDR3 region of rearranged TCR beta genes was amplified from genomic DNA by a multiplex PCR assay. On the Illumina HiSeq System, the amplified TCR beta libraries were sequenced as 87-base-pair reads. The original methods were these. A later analysis counted around 72 million unique TCR beta chains across the 666 repertoires, and some 12 million of these chains were shared by at least two donors. Raw reads were error-corrected and collapsed into unique sequences by a nearest-neighbor algorithm in which closely related sequences were merged to remove PCR and sequencing errors. V, D and J gene segments were assigned by aligning CDR3 sequences to IMGT reference sequences. Each retained sequence needed at least a six-nucleotide match to both a V gene segment and a J gene segment. A rearrangement was called productive if the CDR3 had no stop codons and remained in frame with V and J, and every other rearrangement was called non-productive. Following IMGT convention, CDR3 was defined as the stretch from the second conserved V-encoded cysteine up to the conserved J-encoded phenylalanine. The earlier analysis of approximately 590 of the donors excluded any sequence lacking an unambiguous match to a single V gene segment. An earlier analysis of a few hundred of the donors called V segments functional above 56.7% productive rearrangements and segregating when the between-donor standard deviation exceeded 5%. To diagnose cytomegalovirus status from the catalog of TCR beta chain sequences, a statistical classification framework was built. In a later analysis, TCR nucleotide sequences were compared against IMGT/GENE-DB human TR gene sequences so that V and J genes could be assigned. Using the TCRdist pipeline, a later analysis assigned CDR3 sequences along with most-parsimonious VDJ recombination scenarios. In a later analysis, each TCR beta chain was defined by its CDR3 amino acid sequence together with its V-gene family, and reads without a unique V-gene family were excluded. To address suspected cross-contamination and a sequencing artifact, a later analysis removed 450 to 700 highly shared, low-generation-probability nucleotide sequences. In a later analysis, a clonal expansion index for each public chain was calculated from normalized within-repertoire ranks of inferred template counts. A later analysis computed generation probabilities with a VDJ recombination model fitted to out-of-frame rearrangements, and checked the results against IGoR. In a later analysis, hypergeometric tests were used to score TCR-TCR, TCR-HLA and TCR-CMV co-occurrence, with a repertoire-size bias correction applied to TCR pairs. To estimate false discovery rates, a later analysis permuted the HLA or CMV assignments 20 times. In a later analysis, co-occurring TCRs were grouped with DBSCAN, and TCRdist sequence similarity was added when clustering was performed within HLA-allele-positive subsets. Repertoires with fewer than 30,000 or more than 120,000 public chains were left out of co-occurrence clustering, as were about 5 repertoires with anomalous nucleotide sharing. The table comes from immuneACCESS by way of TCRdb, which keeps in-frame sequences with V and J called. Part of the clones is missing from these tables; in studies checked, under half for an unresolved V gene and the rest for unknown reasons. The V and J calls and clone size are taken from that table; D and trimming were inferred from the DNA. The sample table records some 130,000 clones; approximately 82% of these occur just once. Approximately 2.4% of the sample comes from the top ten.

The cohort was made up of roughly 670 healthy bone marrow donors. All cohort members were sampled while nominally healthy, although unrecorded immune exposures were likely present. The donor tested CMV seronegative and was one of the 352 seronegative cohort members. Every donor gave a peripheral blood sample, and the peripheral blood mononuclear cells from that sample were used for TCR beta sequencing. Genomic DNA extraction from the blood cell samples was performed with the Qiagen DNeasy Blood Extraction Kit. The germline V gene (reference sequence) sets CDR1 to SEHNR and CDR2 to FQNEAQ. Ends trimmed: V by 5 bases, J by 0 bases; bases unmatched to a gene: 9. Counted from cysteine to phenylalanine, this CDR3 has 17 amino acids. Only the CDR3 region is kept as DNA, spanning 51 bases read in frame from base 1. The data are from a study of cytomegalovirus exposure and HLA in healthy donors (TCRdb year 2017). The study in broad terms: An earlier analysis of roughly 500 of the donors reported about 290 Gb of sequence data and around 110 million unique TCR beta sequences from around 200 million T cells. To decide whether each TCR beta V gene segment behaved as functional or pseudogenic, an earlier analysis of approximately 590 of the donors relied on high-throughput TCR beta sequencing. The study aimed to test whether signatures of past pathogen exposure could be identified by cataloging public T cell receptors. Donor age, sex, ethnicity and CMV serostatus were compiled alongside the repertoire data. The later analysis used no new phenotypic data to find candidate immune exposures, relying instead on TCR beta sequences and their occurrence across donors. All discovery cohort repertoires had been generated on a single sequencing platform. Along with the approximately 700-subject first cohort, a separate validation cohort of over a hundred different subjects was used. An early release that covered some 640 HLA-typed donors contained about 300 gigabases of sequencing data and 85 million to 100 million unique TCR sequences. On average, roughly 250,000 unique TCR beta nucleotide sequences were sequenced per donor among fewer than 500 genotyped donors of the cohort, with 15% to 20% of those sequences being non-productive. The number of typed donors differed by locus: 629-630 for A, B, C, DRB1 and DQB1; some 540 for DQA1; approximately 600 for DPA1; and approximately 450 for DPB1. Roughly five DR-DQ haplotypes were handled as single units for association and clustering because linkage in the cohort was strong. HLA typing included class I and class II loci at four-digit resolution. In a later genetic analysis, genome-wide SNP genotypes for about three fifths of the 666 donors were used, and that subset was treated as a discovery cohort. Among the roughly 390 genotyped donors, around 81% belonged to the genetic ancestry cluster associated with self-reported Caucasian donors. The study combined high-throughput TCR immunosequencing, statistical association of individual TCRs with disease status, and machine learning to predict cytomegalovirus infection status. A later analysis re-analyzed previously published TCR beta repertoires from 666 donors and added high-resolution HLA genotyping to study TCR occurrence patterns. The T cell repertoires of roughly 660 subjects were profiled by immunosequencing and related to cytomegalovirus serostatus.

General conclusions and limits of the study: Because HLA typing was unavailable for some donors at each locus, only the typed subset was used in association tests. A further reported finding was that TCR beta sequences accurately predicted the HLA-A and HLA-B alleles for most subjects in the first cohort. A later genetic analysis associated a missense DCLRE1C variant with V-gene and J-gene trimming of TCR beta chains, and an independent cohort replicated the association. About 15 rarely observed V segments, including chromosome 9 orphons, were excluded from the earlier analysis of just under 600 of the donors because counts were too low. The classifier was reported to diagnose cytomegalovirus status with high specificity and sensitivity in both the original cohort and the validation cohort. Roughly uniform sequencing depth across donors was assumed in presence/absence analyses, although this assumption may not hold. The only immune exposure information available for the cohort was CMV serostatus. A later analysis found that HLA-associated TCR beta chains were more clonally expanded and had lower generation probabilities than equally common non-associated chains. Across donors, most TCR sequences were observed very rarely, whereas some public TCRs were present in many individuals. In vitro tests confirmed that a few of the cytomegalovirus-associated TCR beta chains recognize cytomegalovirus antigens. When HLA alleles, especially DR and DQ, strongly co-occurred, TCR associations were difficult to assign to individual alleles. In a later analysis, the rate of TCR association differed among HLA loci, with DRB1 alleles having the most associated TCRs and HLA-C alleles having the fewest. According to a later analysis, most CMV-associated TCR beta chains appeared to be HLA-restricted, and the HLA associations seemed to be driven largely by CMV exposure. A cluster of highly shared sequence variants was judged likely to represent a technical artifact of the sequencing pipeline. The study gave a list of 150 to 200 TCR beta chains associated with cytomegalovirus. Correlated functional status among segregating V segments might reflect linkage disequilibrium, but an unknown experimental factor could not be ruled out. According to a later analysis, parvovirus B19, influenza, CMV and Epstein-Barr virus appeared linked to several top co-occurrence clusters. At a false discovery rate of 0.05, a later analysis linked 15,000 to 20,000 TCR beta sequences to specific HLA alleles. Compared with the approximately 670-donor mean, donors in an Asian-associated ancestry cluster had fewer N-insertions in productive TCRs, according to a later genetic analysis. This cohort had only TCR beta chains sequenced, and the lack of alpha or paired-chain data limited which features could be detected. Because the 87-base-pair reads could not distinguish some IMGT-functional V segments, including TRBV6-2 and TRBV6-3, those segments were excluded. The authors suggested that the approach could potentially be generalized to other disease states and immunological phenotypes. An earlier analysis of approximately 600 of the donors showed that most TCR beta V segments appeared in productive rearrangements either about 87% or about 30% of the time, which broadly matched IMGT annotations.

The clonotype comes from a man aged 50 to 59 in good health and CMV-seronegative. Sequencing was carried out using PBMCs. The V and J genes are TRBV7-9 and TRBJ2-3, with 9 bases in between that match TRBD1. The CDR3 loop reads CASSPTPGTGSTDTQYF. The sequence in DNA is TGTGCCAGCAGCCCAACCCCCGGGACAGGGAGCACAGATACGCAGTATTTT. Where the CDR3 stops, the reference TRBV7-9 and TRBJ2-3 genes take over; the full variable domain is DTGVSQNPRHKITKRGQNVTFRCDPISEHNRLYWYRQTLGQGPEFLTYFQNEAQLEKSRLLSDRFSAERPKGSFSTLEIQRTEQGDSAMYLCASSPTPGTGSTDTQYFGPGTRLTVL.